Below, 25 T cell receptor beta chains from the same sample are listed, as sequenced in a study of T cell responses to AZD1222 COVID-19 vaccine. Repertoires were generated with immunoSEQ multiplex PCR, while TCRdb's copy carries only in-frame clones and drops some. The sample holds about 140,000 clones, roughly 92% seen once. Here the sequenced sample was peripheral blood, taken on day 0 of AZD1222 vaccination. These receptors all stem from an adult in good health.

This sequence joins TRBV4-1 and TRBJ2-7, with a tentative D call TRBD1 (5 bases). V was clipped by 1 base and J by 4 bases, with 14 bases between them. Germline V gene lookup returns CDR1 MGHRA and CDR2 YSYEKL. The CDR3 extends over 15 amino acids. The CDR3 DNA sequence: TGCGCCAGCAGCCAAGGGGAAGGGGCCCATTACGAGCAGTACTTC. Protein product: CASSQGEGAHYEQYF.

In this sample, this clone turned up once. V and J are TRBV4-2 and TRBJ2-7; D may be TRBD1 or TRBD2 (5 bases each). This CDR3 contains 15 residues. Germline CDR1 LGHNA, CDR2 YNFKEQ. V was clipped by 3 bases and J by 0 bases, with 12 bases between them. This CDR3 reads CASSHQGASSYEQYF. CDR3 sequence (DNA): TGTGCCAGCAGCCACCAGGGAGCTAGCTCCTACGAGCAGTACTTC.

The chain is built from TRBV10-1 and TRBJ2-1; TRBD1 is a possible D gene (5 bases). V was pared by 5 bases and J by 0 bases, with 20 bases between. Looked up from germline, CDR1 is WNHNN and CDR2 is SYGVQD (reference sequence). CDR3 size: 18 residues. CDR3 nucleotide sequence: TGCGCCAGCAGTCTGAAAGTTTCAGGGCGCGGCTCCTACAATGAGCAGTTCTTC. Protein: CASSLKVSGRGSYNEQFF.

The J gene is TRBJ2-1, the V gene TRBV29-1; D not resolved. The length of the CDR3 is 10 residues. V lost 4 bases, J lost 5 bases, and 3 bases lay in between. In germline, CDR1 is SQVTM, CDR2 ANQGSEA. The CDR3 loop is CSVAHNEQFF. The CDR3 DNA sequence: TGCAGCGTTGCCCACAATGAGCAGTTCTTC.

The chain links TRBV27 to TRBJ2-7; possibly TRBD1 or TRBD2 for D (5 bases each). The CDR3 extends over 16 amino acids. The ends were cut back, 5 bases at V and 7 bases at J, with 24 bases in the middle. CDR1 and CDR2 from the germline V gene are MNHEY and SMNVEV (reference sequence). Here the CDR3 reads CASSPLMGRGAEEQYF. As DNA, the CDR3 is TGTGCCAGCAGTCCCCTTATGGGTAGGGGAGCGGAGGAGCAGTACTTC.

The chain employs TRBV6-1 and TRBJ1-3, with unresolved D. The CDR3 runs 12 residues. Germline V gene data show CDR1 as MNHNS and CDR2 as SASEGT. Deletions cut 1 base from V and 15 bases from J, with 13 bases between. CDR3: CASSEVGFTEYF. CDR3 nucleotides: TGTGCCAGCAGTGAAGTCGGTTTTACTGAATATTTT.

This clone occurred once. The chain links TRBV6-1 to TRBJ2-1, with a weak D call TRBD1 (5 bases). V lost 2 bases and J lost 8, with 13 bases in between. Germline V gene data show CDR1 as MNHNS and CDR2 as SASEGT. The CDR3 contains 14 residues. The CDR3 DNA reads TGTGCCAGCAGTGAAATACTCAGGGTACATGAGCAGTTCTTC. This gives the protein CASSEILRVHEQFF.

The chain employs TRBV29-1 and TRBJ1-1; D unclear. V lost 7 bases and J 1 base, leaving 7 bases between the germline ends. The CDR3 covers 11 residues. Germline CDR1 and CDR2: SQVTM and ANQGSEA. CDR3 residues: CSAEENTEAFF. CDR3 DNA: TGCAGCGCCGAAGAGAACACTGAAGCTTTCTTT.

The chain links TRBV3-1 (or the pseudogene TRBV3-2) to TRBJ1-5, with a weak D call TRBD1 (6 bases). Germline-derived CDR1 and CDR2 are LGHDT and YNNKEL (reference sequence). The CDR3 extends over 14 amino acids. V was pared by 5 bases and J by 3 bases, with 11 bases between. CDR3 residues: CASSSRTANQPQHF. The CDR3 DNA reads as TGTGCCAGCAGCTCTCGGACAGCCAATCAGCCCCAGCATTTT.

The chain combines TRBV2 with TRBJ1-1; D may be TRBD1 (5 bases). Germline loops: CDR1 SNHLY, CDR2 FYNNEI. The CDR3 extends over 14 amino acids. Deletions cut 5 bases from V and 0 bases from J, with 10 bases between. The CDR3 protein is CASSTGHLNTEAFF. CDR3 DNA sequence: TGTGCCAGCAGTACCGGACACCTGAACACTGAAGCTTTCTTT.

Here the CDR3 reads CASGFASGGSYEQYF. For the CDR3, the DNA is TGTGCTAGTGGTTTTGCCTCCGGCGGCTCCTACGAGCAGTACTTC. The chain employs TRBV12-5 and TRBJ2-7; no reliable D call. Per the germline V gene, CDR1 is LGHNT and CDR2 is FRNRAP. V lost 3 bases and J lost 0, with 12 bases in between. The CDR3 sequence is 15 residues long.

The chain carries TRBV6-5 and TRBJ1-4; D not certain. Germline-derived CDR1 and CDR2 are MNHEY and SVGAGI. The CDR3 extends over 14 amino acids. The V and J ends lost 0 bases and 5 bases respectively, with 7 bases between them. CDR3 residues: CASSYSNQNEKLFF. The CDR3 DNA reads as TGTGCCAGCAGTTACTCGAACCAGAATGAAAAACTGTTTTTT.

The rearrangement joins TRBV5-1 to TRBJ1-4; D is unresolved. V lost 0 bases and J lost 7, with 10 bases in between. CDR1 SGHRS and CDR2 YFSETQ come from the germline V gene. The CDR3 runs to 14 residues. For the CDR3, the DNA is TGCGCCAGCAGCTTGGGGTTAGCGGTTGAAAAACTGTTTTTT. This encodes CASSLGLAVEKLFF.

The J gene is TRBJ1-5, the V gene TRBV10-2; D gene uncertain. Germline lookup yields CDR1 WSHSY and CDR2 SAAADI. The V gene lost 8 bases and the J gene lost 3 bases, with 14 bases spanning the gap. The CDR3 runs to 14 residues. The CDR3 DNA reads TGCGCCAGCGCGCGGACTGCAGACAATCAGCCCCAGCATTTT. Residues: CASARTADNQPQHF.

CDR3 sequence reads: CASSRRTSGYNEQFF. The CDR3 region has the DNA TGTGCCAGCAGTCGCCGCACTAGCGGATACAATGAGCAGTTCTTC. The chain has TRBV28 and TRBJ2-1; the match to TRBD2 covers 8 bases. CDR1 MDHEN and CDR2 SYDVKM come from the germline V gene. J was trimmed by 4 bases and V by 5 bases; bases with no gene match: 7. The CDR3 runs 15 residues.

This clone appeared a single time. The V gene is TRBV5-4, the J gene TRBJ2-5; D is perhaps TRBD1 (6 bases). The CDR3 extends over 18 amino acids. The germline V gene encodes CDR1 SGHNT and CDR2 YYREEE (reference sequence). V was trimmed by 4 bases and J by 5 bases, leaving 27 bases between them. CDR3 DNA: TGTGCCAGCAGCCAGAGGGGGAAAGGTGATCTAGTCCGGGAGACCCAGTACTTC. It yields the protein CASSQRGKGDLVRETQYF.

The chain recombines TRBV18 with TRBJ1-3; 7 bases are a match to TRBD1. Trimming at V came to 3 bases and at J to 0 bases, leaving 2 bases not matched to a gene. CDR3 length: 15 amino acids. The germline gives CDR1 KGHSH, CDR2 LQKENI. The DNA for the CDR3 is TGTGCCAGCTCACCGGGACAGAGCTCTGGAAACACCATATATTTT. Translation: CASSPGQSSGNTIYF.

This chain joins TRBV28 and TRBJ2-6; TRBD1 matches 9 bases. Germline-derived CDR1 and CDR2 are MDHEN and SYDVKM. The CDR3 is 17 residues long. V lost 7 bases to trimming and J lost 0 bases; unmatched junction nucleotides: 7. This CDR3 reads CASTDPGQGSGANVLTF. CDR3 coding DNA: TGTGCCAGCACCGACCCGGGACAGGGCTCTGGGGCCAACGTCCTGACTTTC.

The CDR3 coding sequence is TGTGCCAGCGTCTCCGCCACGGTGGGTTATGGCTACACCTTC. Encoded protein: CASVSATVGYGYTF. J is TRBJ1-2 and V is TRBV7-2; D gene unclear. V lost 8 bases and J 5 bases, leaving 18 bases between the germline ends. The germline V gene has CDR1 SGHTA and CDR2 FQGNSA. The CDR3 is made up of 14 amino acids. Full variable domain (remainder filled in from reference TRBV7-2 and TRBJ1-2): GAGVSQSPSNKVTEKGKDVELRCDPISGHTALYWYRQSLGQGLEFLIYFQGNSAPDKSGLPSDRFSAERTGGSVSTLTIQRTQQEDSAVYLCASVSATVGYGYTFGSGTRLTVV.

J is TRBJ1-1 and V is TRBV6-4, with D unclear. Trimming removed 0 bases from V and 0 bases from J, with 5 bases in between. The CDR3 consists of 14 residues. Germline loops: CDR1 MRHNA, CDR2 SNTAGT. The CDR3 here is CASSDSGMNTEAFF. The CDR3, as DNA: TGTGCCAGCAGTGACTCAGGGATGAACACTGAAGCTTTCTTT.

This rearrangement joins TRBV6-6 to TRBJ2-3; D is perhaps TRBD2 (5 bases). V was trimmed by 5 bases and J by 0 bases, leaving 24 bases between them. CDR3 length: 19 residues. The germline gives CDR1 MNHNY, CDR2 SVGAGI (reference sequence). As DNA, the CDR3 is TGTGCCAGCAGTCTTCGCCCTTCTTTTGAGGGCTATAGCACAGATACGCAGTATTTT. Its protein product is CASSLRPSFEGYSTDTQYF.

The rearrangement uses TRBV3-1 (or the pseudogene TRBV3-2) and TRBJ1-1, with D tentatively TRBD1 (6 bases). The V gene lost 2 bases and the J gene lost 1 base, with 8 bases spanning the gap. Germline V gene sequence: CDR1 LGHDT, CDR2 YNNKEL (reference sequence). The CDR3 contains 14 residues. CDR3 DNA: TGTGCCAGCAGCCAAACAGGGAGGAACACTGAAGCTTTCTTT. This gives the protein CASSQTGRNTEAFF.

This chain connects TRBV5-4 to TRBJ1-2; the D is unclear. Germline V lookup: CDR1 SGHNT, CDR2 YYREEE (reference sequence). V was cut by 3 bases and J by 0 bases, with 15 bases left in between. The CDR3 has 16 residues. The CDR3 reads CASSWRHDGANYGYTF. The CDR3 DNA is TGTGCCAGCAGCTGGCGCCACGACGGAGCTAACTATGGCTACACCTTC.

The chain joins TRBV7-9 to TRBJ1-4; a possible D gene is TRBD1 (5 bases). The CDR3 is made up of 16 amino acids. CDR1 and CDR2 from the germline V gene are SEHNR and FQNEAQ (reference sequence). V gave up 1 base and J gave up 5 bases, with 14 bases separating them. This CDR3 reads CASSLGEGRLNEKLFF. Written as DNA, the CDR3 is TGTGCCAGCAGCTTAGGGGAGGGACGGCTGAATGAAAAACTGTTTTTT.

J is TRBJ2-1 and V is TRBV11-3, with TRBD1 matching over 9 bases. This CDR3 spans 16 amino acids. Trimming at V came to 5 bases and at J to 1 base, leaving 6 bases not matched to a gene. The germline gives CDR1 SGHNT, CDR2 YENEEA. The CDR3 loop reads CASSPRTGASYNEQFF. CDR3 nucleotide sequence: TGTGCCAGCAGCCCCCGGACAGGGGCGTCCTACAATGAGCAGTTCTTC.